This T cell receptor (beta chain) originates from a study of CD8+ T cells in alopecia areata. Noted treatment: oral pan-JAK inhibitor, 5-10 mg twice daily. Reverse transcription of extracted RNA yielded cDNA, which provided the sequencing template. This table comes from immunoSEQ multiplex PCR, and its TCRdb copy is limited to in-frame clones, with some not included. Here the sample spans under 300,000 clones, around three fifths being singletons. About this clone itself: In the same sample, other DNA sequences code for this CDR3.

Sequenced material: CD4+ T cells sorted from blood, taken at roughly week 53, from a patient treated with tofacitinib. The sequence derives from a human donor with alopecia areata.

CDR3 nucleotide sequence: TGTGCCAGCAGCGTAGGCAGCACAGATACGCAGTATTTT. Translation: CASSVGSTDTQYF. This sequence joins TRBV9 and TRBJ2-3; D not resolved. CDR3 length: 13 amino acids. In germline, CDR1 is SGDLS, CDR2 YYNGEE. V lost 0 bases, J lost 0 bases, and 2 bases lay in between.